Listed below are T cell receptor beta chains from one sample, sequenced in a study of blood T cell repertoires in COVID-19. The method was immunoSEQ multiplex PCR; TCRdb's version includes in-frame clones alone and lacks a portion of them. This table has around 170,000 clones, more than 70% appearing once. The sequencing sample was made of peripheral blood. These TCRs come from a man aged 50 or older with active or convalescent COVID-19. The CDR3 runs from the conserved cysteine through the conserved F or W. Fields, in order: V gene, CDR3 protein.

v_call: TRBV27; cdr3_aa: CASSRLGGAISPTF
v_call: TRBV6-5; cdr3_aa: CASSLTSGAYEQYF
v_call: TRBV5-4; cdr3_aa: CASRTQGYDYEQYF
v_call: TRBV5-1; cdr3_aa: CASSTLGRVTGELFF
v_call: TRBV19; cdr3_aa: CASNVPGGIDGYTF
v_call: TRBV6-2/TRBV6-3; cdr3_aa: CASSSRARLNTEAFF
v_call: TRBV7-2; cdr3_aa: CASSLAITTSGGLAKNIQYF
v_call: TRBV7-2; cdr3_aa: CASSGRRGTNEKLFF
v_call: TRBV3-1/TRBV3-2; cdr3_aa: CASSPNRGQETYEKLFF
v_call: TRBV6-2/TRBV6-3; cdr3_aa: CASSYPTDTQYF
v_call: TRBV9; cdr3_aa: CASSVSGPLGNEQFF
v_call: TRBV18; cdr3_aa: CASSGNRGFNEQFF
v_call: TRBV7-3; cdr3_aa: CASSPQGLAGPSNEQFF
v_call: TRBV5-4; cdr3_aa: CASSGGTGLRNTEAFF
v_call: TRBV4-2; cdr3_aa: CASSQDRRGTEAFF
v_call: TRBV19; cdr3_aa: CASSIGRASLTGNTIYF
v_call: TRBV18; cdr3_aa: CASSSGIGTGIHEQYF
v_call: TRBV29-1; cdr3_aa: CSVERDLRTDTQYF
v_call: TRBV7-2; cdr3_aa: CASSSTGGSNSPLHF
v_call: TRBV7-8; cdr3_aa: CASSLELGVGEQFF
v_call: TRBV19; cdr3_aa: CASSSPGLAGYNEQFF
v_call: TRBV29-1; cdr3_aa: CSVCPPGPRTDTQYF
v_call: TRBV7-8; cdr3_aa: CASSRDILNTEAFF
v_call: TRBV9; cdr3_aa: CASSVALVGRGTDTQYF
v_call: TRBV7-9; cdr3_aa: CASSDSTGGAGNQPQHF
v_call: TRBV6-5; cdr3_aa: CASSYGTGPYGYTF
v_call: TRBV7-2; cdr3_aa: CASSFLTGWNGYTF
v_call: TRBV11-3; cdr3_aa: CASSSRGNSGNTIYF
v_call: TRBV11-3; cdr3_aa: CASSLKGLAGWTDTQYF
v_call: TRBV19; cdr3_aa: CASSTSRATNEKLFF
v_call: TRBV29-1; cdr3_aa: CSAATYEQYF
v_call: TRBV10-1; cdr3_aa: CARLGLCSYEQYF
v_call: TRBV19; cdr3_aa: CASSIGAGLYEQYF
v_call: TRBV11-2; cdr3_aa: CASSLGVGRQFF
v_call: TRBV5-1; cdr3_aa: CASSAGTSQYEQYF
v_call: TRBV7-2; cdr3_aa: CASSLEAPGIDEQFF
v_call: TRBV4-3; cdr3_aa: CASSQDTANSGNTIYF
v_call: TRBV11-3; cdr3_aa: CASSLSPGQGAIVETQYF
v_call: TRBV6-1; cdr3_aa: CASSEALTGLVGYTF
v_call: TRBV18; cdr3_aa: CASSPLARRNEQFF
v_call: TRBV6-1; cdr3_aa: CASSDHLAGPQHF
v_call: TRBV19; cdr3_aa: CASRLRQGDYGYTF
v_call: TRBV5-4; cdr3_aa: CASSLPGQGNEKLFF
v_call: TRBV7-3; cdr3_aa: CASSSDAVISTDTQYF
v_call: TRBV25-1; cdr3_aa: CASSYGVSSYNEQFF
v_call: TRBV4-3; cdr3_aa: CASSQGTGSNQPQHF
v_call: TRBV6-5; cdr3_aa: CASSFGGTRGDTQYF
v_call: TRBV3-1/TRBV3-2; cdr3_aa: CASSLRGGNTEAFF
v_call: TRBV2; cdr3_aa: CASSDQVVNSPLHF